The text below deals with one TCR beta chain. Its antigen is undetermined. This sample was taken from a study of shared clonotypes between healthy human individuals. For every subset, genomic DNA was evenly distributed across several immunoSEQ plates. Data came from immunoSEQ multiplex PCR; TCRdb stores just in-frame clones and leaves some out. The sample yields about 2.4 million clones, 90% to 95% seen once. The donors were adults (healthy and HIV-negative) with no recent acute infections or vaccinations. Naive CD45RA+ and memory CD45RA-negative subsets were split from CD4+ cells. The V and J ends lost 4 bases and 0 bases, in that order; junction bases with no gene match: 7. The germline V gene has CDR1 SGHRS and CDR2 YFSETQ. This CDR3 is built from 15 residues. Study-level points and caveats: Compared with memory subsets, naive subsets generally had larger estimated richness.

Sample: naive CD4+ T cells from PBMCs. This sample's subset: CD45RA+ positively selected. This chain links TRBV5-1 with TRBJ2-7; 7 nucleotides match TRBD1. The sequence came from a man aged 18 to 35 in good health. Some clones in this sample may be carry-over from other donors' samples. As DNA, the CDR3 is TGCGCCAGCAGCCCTGACAGGGTCAGCTCCTACGAGCAGTACTTC. Protein sequence: CASSPDRVSSYEQYF.